This passage covers 4 T cell receptor beta chains from one sample sequenced in a study of blood T cell repertoires in COVID-19. This table comes from immunoSEQ multiplex PCR, and its TCRdb copy is limited to in-frame clones, with some not included. The sample records a few hundred thousand clones, just over 85% being singletons. Sequencing was performed on PBMCs or T cells enriched from blood (not recorded which). These receptors were collected from a woman between 35 and 50 years old with acute COVID-19.

This clone turned up a few times. This rearrangement joins TRBV7-9 to TRBJ1-2; D gene unclear. CDR1 and CDR2 from the germline V gene are SEHNR and FQNEAQ (reference sequence). V gave up 4 bases and J gave up 1 base, with 4 bases separating them. The CDR3 totals 12 residues. This CDR3 is CASSSRNYGYTF. The CDR3 coding sequence is TGTGCCAGCAGCTCCCGTAACTATGGCTACACCTTC.

DNA for the CDR3: TGCGCCAGCGGAGACGAGGTACCGAGCTACGAGCAGTACTTC. It translates to CASGDEVPSYEQYF. The chain combines TRBV10-1 with TRBJ2-7, with no clear D. The CDR3 is made up of 14 amino acids. CDR1 is WNHNN, CDR2 SYGVQD, per germline (reference sequence). Trimming left V 8 bases short and J 3 bases short, with 17 bases between.

This clone has more than one count but fewer than ten. V gene TRBV5-6 combines with J gene TRBJ1-6, with a weak D call TRBD1 (5 bases). The CDR3 sequence is 16 residues long. CDR1 and CDR2 (germline): SGHDT, YYEEEE. The V end was cut by 4 bases, the J end by 1 base, with 12 bases between. In DNA form, the CDR3 reads TGTGCCAGCAGCCCAGGAGGGGTGTCCTATAATTCACCCCTCCACTTT. The encoded protein is CASSPGGVSYNSPLHF. Based on the CDR3 plus reference TRBV5-6 and TRBJ1-6, the full variable domain is DAGVTQSPTHLIKTRGQQVTLRCSPKSGHDTVSWYQQALGQGPQFIFQYYEEEERQRGNFPDRFSGHQFPNYSSELNVNALLLGDSALYLCASSPGGVSYNSPLHFGNGTRLTVT.

The CDR3 loop reads CASSYRRQGGSPFIGNTIYF. CDR3 DNA: TGCGCCAGCAGCTACCGCCGACAGGGGGGTTCCCCTTTTATTGGAAACACCATATATTTT. This chain connects TRBV5-1 to TRBJ1-3; 9 bases are a match to TRBD1. V dropped 3 bases and J dropped 3; count of bases not matched to a gene: 19. Looked up from germline, CDR1 is SGHRS and CDR2 is YFSETQ. The CDR3 has 20 amino acids.